This is a list of T cell receptor beta chains from one sample in a study of cytomegalovirus exposure and HLA in healthy donors. The repertoire was sequenced with immunoSEQ multiplex PCR; TCRdb's copy has only in-frame clones and lacks some. The sample holds approximately 190,000 clones; 87% are singletons and the top ten take around 1.2%. Material: PBMCs. The receptors originated from a man between 25 and 39 years old in good health and CMV-seronegative. Each CDR3 is given with its conserved first and last residue. The order of the fields is V gene, D gene, J gene, CDR3 length, clone size, CDR3 DNA, CDR3 protein. D genes are given only for firm matches. The listing skips clone size in some rows; elsewhere it reads once, few, many or a size class.

>TRBV6-5|-|TRBJ2-7|13|once
TGTGCCAGCAGTTACTCGAGTTTAATCGGGCAGTACTTC
CASSYSSLIGQYF
>TRBV9|TRBD2|TRBJ2-2|16|-
TGTGCCAGCAGCGTCAGGACTAGCGGGTTCACCGGGGAGCTGTTTTTT
CASSVRTSGFTGELFF
>TRBV7-2|-|TRBJ1-1|14|-
TGTGCCAGCAGCTTAACTACTGCAGCCTCTGAAGCTTTCTTT
CASSLTTAASEAFF
>TRBV11-2|TRBD2|TRBJ2-3|15|-
TGTGCCAGCAGCTTCGGGGGGGCCCGCCCAGATACGCAGTATTTT
CASSFGGARPDTQYF
>TRBV4-1|-|TRBJ1-6|15|-
TGCGCCAGCAGCTCCTACTCAGGGCCCAATTCACCCCTCCACTTT
CASSSYSGPNSPLHF
>TRBV25-1|-|TRBJ2-7|14|few
TGTGCCAGCAGTGGAGGACTTCGCTCCTACGAGCAGTACTTC
CASSGGLRSYEQYF
>TRBV9|TRBD1|TRBJ2-1|15|few
TGTGCCAGCAGCGTAGTACAGGGGGCGCTCAATGAGCAGTTCTTC
CASSVVQGALNEQFF
>TRBV4-2|-|TRBJ1-2|17|once
TGTGCCAGCAGCCAAGAAGACGGGGGTGGTGTCGTTTATGGCTACACCTTC
CASSQEDGGGVVYGYTF
>TRBV6-6|TRBD2|TRBJ2-3|16|-
TGTGCCAGCAGTTACCGAGCTAGCGGGAGCTCCGATACGCAGTATTTT
CASSYRASGSSDTQYF
>TRBV6-5|-|TRBJ2-4|14|-
TGTGCCAGCAGCTCCAGCGGCAGGGGAAACATTCAGTACTTC
CASSSSGRGNIQYF
>TRBV5-1|-|TRBJ2-3|15|-
TGCGCCAGCAGCTTGCGGGGAGATAGCACAGATACGCAGTATTTT
CASSLRGDSTDTQYF
>TRBV5-1|TRBD2|TRBJ2-3|16|few
TGCGCCAGCAGCGCCGGGACTAGCGGGAGGGAAGATACGCAGTATTTT
CASSAGTSGREDTQYF
>TRBV30|TRBD2|TRBJ2-1|13|-
TGTGCCTGGACACTAGCGGGATACAATGAGCAGTTCTTC
CAWTLAGYNEQFF
>TRBV5-1|-|TRBJ2-3|16|-
TGCGCCAGCAGCTGGGAGACCCGGACGAGCACAGATACGCAGTATTTT
CASSWETRTSTDTQYF
>TRBV6-6|TRBD2|TRBJ2-2|16|-
TGTGCCAGCAGTTGGGCGGGAGGACCCAACACCGGGGAGCTGTTTTTT
CASSWAGGPNTGELFF
>TRBV27|-|TRBJ2-1|13|-
TGTGCCAGCAGTTTCAGACAGCCCAATGAGCAGTTCTTC
CASSFRQPNEQFF
>TRBV7-9|-|TRBJ2-5|13|-
TGTGCCAGCAGCTTGACAGAACAAGAGACCCAGTACTTC
CASSLTEQETQYF
>TRBV7-9|-|TRBJ2-2|13|few
TGTGCCAGCAGCATCGGAGGTCCCGGGGAGCTGTTTTTT
CASSIGGPGELFF
>TRBV5-4|-|TRBJ2-7|14|-
TGTGCCAGCAGCCGTGGACAGAATGACTACGAGCAGTACTTC
CASSRGQNDYEQYF
>TRBV4-1|TRBD2|TRBJ2-1|16|few
TGCGCCAGCAGCGAAGAGGGACTAGCGGGCTACAATGAGCAGTTCTTC
CASSEEGLAGYNEQFF
>TRBV27|TRBD2|TRBJ2-7|13|-
TGTGCCAGCAGTTTGGGGGGGGGTTGCGAGCAGTACTTC
CASSLGGGCEQYF
>TRBV28|-|TRBJ1-2|13|-
TGTGCCAGCAGTGACTTCGGGAGGGCCGGCTACACCTTC
CASSDFGRAGYTF
>TRBV9|TRBD1|TRBJ1-2|15|-
TGTGCCAGCAGCGTATACGAGGGACAGAACTATGGCTACACCTTC
CASSVYEGQNYGYTF
>TRBV11-1|-|TRBJ1-2|13|-
TGTGCCAGCAGCTTAGAAGGGGTAGACGGCTACACCTTC
CASSLEGVDGYTF
>TRBV18|TRBD2|TRBJ2-3|16|once
TGTGCCAGCTCACCAAGGACTAGCGGGGACACAGATACGCAGTATTTT
CASSPRTSGDTDTQYF
>TRBV2|-|TRBJ2-2|13|-
TGTGCCAGCAGACGGGGTTTCGGCGGGGAGCTGTTTTTT
CASRRGFGGELFF